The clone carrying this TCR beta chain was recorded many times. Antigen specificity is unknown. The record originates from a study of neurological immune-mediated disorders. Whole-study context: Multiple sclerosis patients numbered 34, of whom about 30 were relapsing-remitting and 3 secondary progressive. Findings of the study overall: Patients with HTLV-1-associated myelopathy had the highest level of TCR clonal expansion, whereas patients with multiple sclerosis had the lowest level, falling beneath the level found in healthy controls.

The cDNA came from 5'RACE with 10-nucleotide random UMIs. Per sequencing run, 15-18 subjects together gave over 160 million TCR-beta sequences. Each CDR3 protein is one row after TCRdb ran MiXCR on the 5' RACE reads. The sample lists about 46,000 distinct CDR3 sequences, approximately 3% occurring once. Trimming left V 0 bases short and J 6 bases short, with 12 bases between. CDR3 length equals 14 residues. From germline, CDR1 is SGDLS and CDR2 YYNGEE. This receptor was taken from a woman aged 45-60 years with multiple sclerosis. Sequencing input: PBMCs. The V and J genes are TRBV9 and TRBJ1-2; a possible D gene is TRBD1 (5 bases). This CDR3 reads CASSVAPGANGYTF. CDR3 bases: TGTGCCAGCAGCGTAGCCCCTGGGGCGAATGGCTACACCTTC.